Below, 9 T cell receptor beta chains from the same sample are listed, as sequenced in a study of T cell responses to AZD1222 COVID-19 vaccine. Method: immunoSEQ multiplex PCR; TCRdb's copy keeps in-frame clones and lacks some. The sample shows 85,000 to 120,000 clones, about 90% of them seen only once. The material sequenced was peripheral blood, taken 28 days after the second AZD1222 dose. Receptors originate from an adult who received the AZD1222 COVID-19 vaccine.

The CDR3 loop reads CASSLQGAYNEQFF. The CDR3 DNA sequence: TGTGCCAGCAGCTTACAGGGGGCCTACAATGAGCAGTTCTTC. The chain has TRBV7-2 and TRBJ2-1; 7 bases map to TRBD1. Looked up from germline, CDR1 is SGHTA and CDR2 is FQGNSA. The CDR3 length is 14 residues. The J segment lost 2 bases and the V segment lost 2 bases, leaving 0 bases of the junction unmatched.

CDR3 region: CASSPRGDPTNEKLFF. DNA of the CDR3: TGTGCCAGCAGCCCGAGAGGGGATCCAACTAATGAAAAACTGTTTTTT. The rearrangement uses TRBV9 and TRBJ1-4, with a possible D match to TRBD1 (5 bases). The CDR3 extends over 16 amino acids. Per germline, CDR1 SGDLS and CDR2 YYNGEE. V was cut by 4 bases and J by 0 bases, with 13 bases left in between.

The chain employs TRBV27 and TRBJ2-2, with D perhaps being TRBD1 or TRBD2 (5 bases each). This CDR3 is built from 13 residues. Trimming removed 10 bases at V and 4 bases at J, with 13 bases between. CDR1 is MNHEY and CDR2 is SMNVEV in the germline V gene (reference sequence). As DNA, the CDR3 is TGTGCCACCAGCGGTGGGGGCACCGGGGAGCTGTTTTTT. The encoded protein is CATSGGGTGELFF.

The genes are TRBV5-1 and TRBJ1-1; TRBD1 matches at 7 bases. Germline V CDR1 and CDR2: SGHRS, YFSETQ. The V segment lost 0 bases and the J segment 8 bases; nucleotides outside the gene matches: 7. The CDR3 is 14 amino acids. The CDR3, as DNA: TGCGCCAGCAGCTTGGAAGGGGGCGGTCTGGAAGCTTTCTTT. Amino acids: CASSLEGGGLEAFF. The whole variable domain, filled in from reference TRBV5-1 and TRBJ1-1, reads KAGVTQTPRYLIKTRGQQVTLSCSPISGHRSVSWYQQTPGQGLQFLFEYFSETQRNKGNFPGRFSGRQFSNSRSEMNVSTLELGDSALYLCASSLEGGGLEAFFGQGTRLTVV.

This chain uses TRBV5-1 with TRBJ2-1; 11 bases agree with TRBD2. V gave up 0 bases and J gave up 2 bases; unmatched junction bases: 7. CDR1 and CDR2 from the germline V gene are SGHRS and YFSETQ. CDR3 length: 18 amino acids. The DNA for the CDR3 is TGCGCCAGCAGCTTGGGGTTGGGGACTAGCGGAACCTACAATGAGCAGTTCTTC. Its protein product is CASSLGLGTSGTYNEQFF.

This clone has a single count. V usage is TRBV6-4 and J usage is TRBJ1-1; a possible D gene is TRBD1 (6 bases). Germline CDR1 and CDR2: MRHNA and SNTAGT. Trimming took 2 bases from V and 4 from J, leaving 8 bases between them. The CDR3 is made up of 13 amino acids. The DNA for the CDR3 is TGTGCCAGCAGTGACCGCAGGGGCACTGAAGCTTTCTTT. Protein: CASSDRRGTEAFF.

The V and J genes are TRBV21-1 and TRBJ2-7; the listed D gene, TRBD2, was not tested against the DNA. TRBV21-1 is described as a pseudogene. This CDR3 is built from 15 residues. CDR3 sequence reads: CASSLGGLVHYEQYF. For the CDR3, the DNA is TGTGCCAGCAGCCTAGGTGGACTAGTCCACTACGAGCAGTACTTC.

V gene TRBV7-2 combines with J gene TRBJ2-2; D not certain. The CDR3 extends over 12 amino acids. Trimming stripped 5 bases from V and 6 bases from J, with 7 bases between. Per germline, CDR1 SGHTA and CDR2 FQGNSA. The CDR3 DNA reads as TGTGCCAGCAGCCTCGGCCCCGGGGAGCTGTTTTTT. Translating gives CASSLGPGELFF.

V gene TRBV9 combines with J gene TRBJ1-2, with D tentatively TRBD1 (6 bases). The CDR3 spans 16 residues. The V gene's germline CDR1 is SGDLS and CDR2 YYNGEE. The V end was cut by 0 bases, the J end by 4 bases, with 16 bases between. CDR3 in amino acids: CASSVATRGGRYGYTF. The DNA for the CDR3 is TGTGCCAGCAGCGTAGCTACTAGGGGGGGCCGCTATGGCTACACCTTC.